The 27 T cell receptor beta chains given below trace back to one sample, sequenced in a study of identical twins. TCRdb itself ran the 5' RACE reads through MiXCR, one entry per CDR3 protein. There are roughly 490,000 distinct CDR3 sequences in the sample; 13% to 15% occur only once, and approximately 1% lies in the top ten. This sample also appeared in a second study, on yellow fever vaccine responses in identical twins.

Sequencing used CD4+ T cells sorted from blood. These receptors all come from a woman aged 18-29 years in good health.

The rearrangement joins TRBV27 to TRBJ2-7; 9 bases fit TRBD1. Germline V lookup: CDR1 MNHEY, CDR2 SMNVEV (reference sequence). The J segment lost 0 bases and the V segment lost 8 bases, leaving 8 bases of the junction unmatched. The CDR3 runs to 15 residues. DNA for the CDR3: TGTGCCAGCTCATATCGACAGGGGGACTCCTACGAGCAGTACTTC. It specifies CASSYRQGDSYEQYF.

This clonotype was seen many times. The chain has TRBV10-3 and TRBJ2-7; 8 positions match TRBD2. Per germline, CDR1 ENHRY and CDR2 SYGVKD. This CDR3 has 15 amino acids. V lost 2 bases, J lost 3 bases, and 6 bases stayed unmatched. The CDR3 here is CAISERTSPLYEQYF. The CDR3 coding sequence is TGTGCCATCAGTGAGAGGACTAGCCCTCTCTACGAGCAGTACTTC.

V is TRBV2 and J is TRBJ2-6, with D unclear. CDR1 is SNHLY and CDR2 is FYNNEI in the germline V gene. V lost 0 bases, J lost 0 bases, and 3 bases lay in between. The CDR3 runs to 15 residues. CDR3 sequence (DNA): TGTGCCAGCAGTGAAGCCCGCTCTGGGGCCAACGTCCTGACTTTC. Residues: CASSEARSGANVLTF.

This clonotype was recorded many times. The rearrangement joins TRBV12-3 or TRBV12-4 to TRBJ2-1; 7 bases match TRBD2. The CDR3 runs 17 residues. J gave up 0 bases and V 3 bases, and 8 bases lay outside the gene matches. The CDR3 loop is CASSLLAGRSSYNEQFF. The CDR3 nucleotides read TGTGCCAGCAGTTTGTTAGCGGGTCGAAGCTCCTACAATGAGCAGTTCTTC.

This clonotype was seen a few times. The chain has TRBV20-1 and TRBJ1-5; D is undetermined. The CDR3 consists of 14 residues. Per germline, CDR1 DFQATT and CDR2 SNEGSKA (reference sequence). The germline V and J ends were trimmed by 5 bases and 6 bases, with 17 bases remaining between them. DNA for the CDR3: TGCAGTGCTGACCGGGATGCCGTCGGTCAGCCCCAGCATTTT. Encoded protein: CSADRDAVGQPQHF.

The chain couples TRBV4-3 to TRBJ2-7, with 7 bases lining up with TRBD2. CDR3 length: 13 residues. J was trimmed by 4 bases and V by 2 bases; bases with no gene match: 2. CDR1 is LGHNA, CDR2 YSLEER, per germline. The CDR3 DNA follows: TGCGCCAGCAGCCAAAACGGGGGGTACGAGCAGTACTTC. Its protein is CASSQNGGYEQYF.

The J gene is TRBJ1-6, the V gene TRBV5-6; 8 bases map to TRBD1. CDR1 is SGHDT and CDR2 is YYEEEE in the germline V gene. This CDR3 has 15 amino acids. The V segment lost 0 bases and the J segment 6 bases; nucleotides outside the gene matches: 2. The chain's CDR3 is CASSLDRGSNSPLHF. Written as DNA, the CDR3 is TGTGCCAGCAGCTTGGACAGGGGGTCTAATTCACCCCTCCACTTT.

Only a few counts were recorded for this clonotype. The J gene is TRBJ2-1, the V gene TRBV2; the D gene could be TRBD1 or TRBD2 (5 bases each). Deletions cut 6 bases from V and 14 bases from J, with 11 bases between. CDR1 SNHLY and CDR2 FYNNEI come from the germline V gene. The CDR3 loop spans 10 amino acids. The CDR3 loop reads CASRGDGKFF. Written as DNA, the CDR3 is TGTGCCAGCAGGGGGGACGGGAAGTTCTTC.

This clonotype was seen a few times. V usage is TRBV6-1 and J usage is TRBJ1-1, with D uncertain. Trimming stripped 5 bases from V and 0 bases from J, with 13 bases between. The CDR3 spans 15 residues. Germline V gene lookup returns CDR1 MNHNS and CDR2 SASEGT. The CDR3 here is CASSPRPALNTEAFF. CDR3 in DNA: TGTGCCAGCAGTCCCAGGCCAGCACTGAACACTGAAGCTTTCTTT.

This clonotype was picked up a small number of times. This chain links TRBV25-1 with TRBJ2-6; D remains ambiguous. The CDR3 is made up of 13 amino acids. Trimming pared 10 bases from V and 0 bases from J, leaving 7 bases between. Germline V gene lookup returns CDR1 MGHDK and CDR2 SYGVNS. The CDR3 bases are TGTGCCACCGCATTCTCTGGGGCCAACGTCCTGACTTTC. This gives the protein CATAFSGANVLTF.

Only a few counts were recorded for this clonotype. The chain has TRBV9 and TRBJ2-3; possible D gene TRBD2, 5 bases. The CDR3 spans 16 residues. Germline-derived CDR1 and CDR2 are SGDLS and YYNGEE. V was clipped by 0 bases and J by 2 bases, with 13 bases between them. The CDR3 reads CASSVAEGGNTDTQYF. CDR3 nucleotides: TGTGCCAGCAGCGTAGCTGAGGGCGGAAACACAGATACGCAGTATTTT.

This clonotype was picked up a small number of times. This chain connects TRBV9 to TRBJ2-2; D gene unclear. CDR3 length equals 14 residues. In germline, CDR1 is SGDLS, CDR2 YYNGEE. V lost 3 bases and J 4 bases, leaving 10 bases between the germline ends. CDR3 coding DNA: TGTGCCAGCAGCGGCCCCGTTGGCACCGGGGAGCTGTTTTTT. Amino acid sequence: CASSGPVGTGELFF.

This clonotype was counted between two and nine times. This sequence joins TRBV7-8 and TRBJ2-7, with TRBD2 matching over 9 bases. This CDR3 comprises 17 residues. V dropped 2 bases and J dropped 0; count of bases not matched to a gene: 8. CDR1 is SGHVS and CDR2 is FQNEAQ in the germline V gene. The CDR3 protein is CASSLNSGSVSSYEQYF. The CDR3 DNA reads TGTGCCAGCAGCTTAAATAGCGGGAGCGTCAGCTCCTACGAGCAGTACTTC.

This clonotype was counted between two and nine times. The chain recombines TRBV7-2 with TRBJ2-7; D is ambiguous. The CDR3 consists of 13 residues. Trimming removed 5 bases at V and 9 bases at J, with 17 bases between. CDR1 and CDR2 from the germline V gene are SGHTA and FQGNSA. DNA for the CDR3: TGTGCCAGCAGCCAAGACGGGCCTGGAATGCAGTACTTC. Its translation is CASSQDGPGMQYF.

This clonotype has more than one count but fewer than ten. The chain uses TRBV6-2 or TRBV6-3 and TRBJ2-7; 13 positions agree with TRBD2. J was trimmed by 4 bases and V by 4 bases; bases with no gene match: 7. This CDR3 contains 16 residues. Germline V gene sequence: CDR1 MNHEY, CDR2 SVGEGT. In nucleotides, the CDR3 is TGTGCCAGCAGTTCTACCCGGACTAGCGGGAGATACGAGCAGTACTTC. Translating it yields CASSSTRTSGRYEQYF.

This clonotype was observed a few times. This rearrangement joins TRBV25-1 to TRBJ2-3; 9 nucleotides align to TRBD2. The CDR3 has 16 residues. V gave up 2 bases and J gave up 5 bases; unmatched junction bases: 8. The V gene's germline CDR1 is MGHDK and CDR2 SYGVNS. In DNA, the CDR3 is TGTGCCAGCAGTGAAATGGTAGCGGGAGATATAGATACGCAGTATTTT. This gives the protein CASSEMVAGDIDTQYF. The full variable domain, in which reference TRBV25-1 and TRBJ2-3 provide the parts outside the CDR3, is EADIYQTPRYLVIGTGKKITLECSQTMGHDKMYWYQQDPGMELHLIHYSYGVNSTEKGDLSSESTVSRIRTEHFPLTLESARPSHTSQYLCASSEMVAGDIDTQYFGPGTRLTVL.

The V call is TRBV30, the J call TRBJ2-5; 7 bases are shared with TRBD2. Germline values: CDR1 GTSNPN, CDR2 SVGIG (reference sequence). This CDR3 has 13 residues. V lost 4 bases to trimming and J lost 4 bases; unmatched junction nucleotides: 6. CDR3 in DNA: TGTGCCTGGATCCCGGGAGGAGGAGAGACCCAGTACTTC. Its translation is CAWIPGGGETQYF.

The chain joins TRBV20-1 to TRBJ2-7, with a tentative D call TRBD2 (6 bases). The CDR3 has 13 amino acids. The V end was cut by 3 bases, the J end by 1 base, with 10 bases between. The germline CDR1 and CDR2 sequences are DFQATT and SNEGSKA (reference sequence). CDR3 sequence (DNA): TGCAGTGCTAGCGGGAGAGCGTCCTACGAGCAGTACTTC. This codes for CSASGRASYEQYF.

This clonotype was seen many times. V gene TRBV27 combines with J gene TRBJ1-6, with D unclear. This CDR3 comprises 13 residues. The germline V gene has CDR1 MNHEY and CDR2 SMNVEV (reference sequence). V was cut by 6 bases and J by 5 bases, with 8 bases left in between. Here the CDR3 reads CASRRQDNSPLHF. The CDR3 coding sequence is TGTGCCAGCAGGCGGCAGGATAATTCACCCCTCCACTTT.

This clonotype was counted between two and nine times. This chain links TRBV24-1 with TRBJ2-1; D remains unclear. This CDR3 region has 14 residues. Germline assignment: CDR1 KGHDR and CDR2 SFDVKD. Trimming left V 1 base short and J 4 bases short, with 7 bases between. The CDR3 sequence: CATSDFDHYNEQFF. The CDR3 coding sequence is TGTGCCACCAGTGATTTCGACCATTACAATGAGCAGTTCTTC.

A few counts support this clonotype. The genes are TRBV10-3 and TRBJ2-2; TRBD1 is a possible D gene (6 bases). The V end was cut by 6 bases, the J end by 1 base, with 12 bases between. From germline, CDR1 is ENHRY and CDR2 SYGVKD. The length of the CDR3 is 15 residues. Written as DNA, the CDR3 is TGTGCCATCAGCGGGACAACTCTGAACACCGGGGAGCTGTTTTTT. The encoded protein is CAISGTTLNTGELFF.

This clonotype turned up a few times. V and J are TRBV7-8 and TRBJ2-2, with D maybe TRBD2 (5 bases). This CDR3 has 17 residues. Looked up from germline, CDR1 is SGHVS and CDR2 is FQNEAQ. Trimming left V 8 bases short and J 0 bases short, with 19 bases between. The CDR3 loop is CASYFGRGFANTGELFF. CDR3 sequence (DNA): TGTGCCAGCTATTTTGGCCGCGGGTTCGCGAACACCGGGGAGCTGTTTTTT. The whole variable domain, remainder taken from reference TRBV7-8 and TRBJ2-2, is GAGVSQSPRYKVAKRGQDVALRCDPISGHVSLFWYQQALGQGPEFLTYFQNEAQLDKSGLPSDRFFAERPEGSVSTLKIQRTQQEDSAVYLCASYFGRGFANTGELFFGEGSRLTVL.

In its sample, this clonotype was seen a few times. V gene TRBV12-3 or TRBV12-4 combines with J gene TRBJ2-5, with a weak D call TRBD2 (5 bases). The CDR3 extends over 13 amino acids. V dropped 3 bases and J dropped 0 bases, with 5 bases sitting between them. Written as DNA, the CDR3 is TGTGCCAGCAGTTTGCGGGACCAAGAGACCCAGTACTTC. Its translation: CASSLRDQETQYF.

This clonotype has just a few counts. This chain joins TRBV24-1 and TRBJ2-1; TRBD2 agrees at 7 bases. Trimming cost V 4 bases and J 9 bases; bases outside gene matches: 5. The V gene's germline CDR1 is KGHDR and CDR2 SFDVKD. The CDR3 loop spans 13 amino acids. The CDR3: CATSDRGGGEQFF. The CDR3 nucleotides read TGTGCCACCAGTGACCGAGGCGGGGGTGAGCAGTTCTTC.

Many counts were recorded for this clonotype. This sequence joins TRBV6-5 and TRBJ2-7, with 7 nucleotides matching TRBD1. This CDR3 comprises 16 residues. V trimming: 2 bases; J trimming: 0 bases; junction bases outside the gene matches: 7. Germline V gene sequence: CDR1 MNHEY, CDR2 SVGAGI. The CDR3 loop reads CASSYTRQGSSYEQYF. CDR3 coding DNA: TGTGCCAGCAGTTACACCCGACAGGGAAGCTCCTACGAGCAGTACTTC.

This clonotype was observed a few times. The rearrangement joins TRBV29-1 to TRBJ2-7, with 12 bases lining up with TRBD2. The junction had 8 bases not matched to a gene; V was cut back by 6 bases and J by 5 bases. Germline V gene lookup returns CDR1 SQVTM and CDR2 ANQGSEA. CDR3 length: 14 amino acids. The CDR3 DNA reads as TGCAGCGTCTCTCGACTAGCGGGAGCGGACGAGCAGTACTTC. Its translation is CSVSRLAGADEQYF.

This clonotype appeared a single time. The chain employs TRBV20-1 and TRBJ2-5; possible D gene TRBD2, 5 bases. Trimming left V 3 bases short and J 4 bases short, with 12 bases between. The CDR3 runs to 13 residues. The germline CDR1 and CDR2 sequences are DFQATT and SNEGSKA (reference sequence). CDR3 sequence: CSARGPEGETQYF. The CDR3 nucleotides read TGCAGTGCTAGGGGTCCTGAGGGAGAGACCCAGTACTTC.